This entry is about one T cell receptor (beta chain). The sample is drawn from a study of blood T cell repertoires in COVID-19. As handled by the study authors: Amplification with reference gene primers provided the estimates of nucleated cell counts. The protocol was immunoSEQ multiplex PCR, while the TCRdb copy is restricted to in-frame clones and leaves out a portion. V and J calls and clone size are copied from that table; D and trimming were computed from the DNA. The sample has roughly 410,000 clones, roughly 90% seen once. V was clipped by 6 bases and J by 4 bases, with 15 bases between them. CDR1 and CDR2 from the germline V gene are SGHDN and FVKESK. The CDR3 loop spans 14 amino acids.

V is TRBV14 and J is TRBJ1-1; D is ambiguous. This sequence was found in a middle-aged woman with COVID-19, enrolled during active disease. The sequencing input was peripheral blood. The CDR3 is CASSLRGGPTEAFF. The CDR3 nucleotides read TGTGCCAGCAGTCTGCGGGGAGGCCCCACTGAAGCTTTCTTT.